These 22 T cell receptor beta chains were sequenced from one sample in a study of OX40 agonist ivuxolimab in advanced cancers. Profiling relied on immunoSEQ multiplex PCR, and the TCRdb table lists in-frame clones only, not all of them. The sample lists roughly 41,000 clones, 89% occurring once. The starting material was CD4+ or CD8+ T cells sorted from blood, obtained in a trial of the OX40 agonist ivuxolimab. These receptor sequences come from an adult with an advanced solid tumor such as melanoma, head and neck, liver or kidney cancer.

The rearrangement links TRBV28 to TRBJ2-7; TRBD2 matches at 8 bases. The CDR3 length is 19 residues. Germline CDR1 MDHEN, CDR2 SYDVKM. V gave up 3 bases and J gave up 4 bases; unmatched junction bases: 20. The CDR3 bases are TGTGCCAGCAGTTTTTCCCTCGTTATGGCGGGAGGTTCCACGTACGAGCAGTACTTC. Protein sequence: CASSFSLVMAGGSTYEQYF.

This chain links TRBV4-3 with TRBJ2-7; the D call may be TRBD1 or TRBD2 (5 bases each). In germline, CDR1 is LGHNA, CDR2 YSLEER. The CDR3 loop spans 15 amino acids. The V and J ends lost 0 bases and 0 bases respectively, with 9 bases between them. The CDR3 coding sequence is TGCGCCAGCAGCCAAGATATGGGGACCTCCTACGAGCAGTACTTC. Its translation is CASSQDMGTSYEQYF.

In the case of this clone: The sample carries other DNA sequences with the same CDR3. The rearrangement links TRBV6-5 to TRBJ1-5, with 9 bases matching TRBD1. CDR1 is MNHEY and CDR2 is SVGAGI in the germline V gene. This CDR3 comprises 14 residues. With 5 bases clipped from V and 5 bases from J, the junction kept 4 bases outside the gene matches. The CDR3 is CASSPTGGHQPQHF. Written as DNA, the CDR3 is TGTGCCAGCAGTCCAACAGGGGGCCATCAGCCCCAGCATTTT.

This clone was counted a single time. The chain employs TRBV27 and TRBJ2-3; tentatively, D is TRBD2 (6 bases). Trimming stripped 2 bases from V and 6 bases from J, with 9 bases between. There are 13 residues in the CDR3. Germline V gene lookup returns CDR1 MNHEY and CDR2 SMNVEV (reference sequence). The CDR3 region is CASSLPGVDTQYF. The CDR3 bases are TGTGCCAGCAGTTTACCGGGAGTGGATACGCAGTATTTT.

V and J are TRBV5-1 and TRBJ1-1; no clear D gene. This CDR3 contains 14 residues. Germline assignment: CDR1 SGHRS and CDR2 YFSETQ. V shed 3 bases and J shed 0 bases, with 9 bases lying between them. In DNA form, the CDR3 reads TGCGCCAGCAGCTGGGCCCATGTGAACACTGAAGCTTTCTTT. Translation gives CASSWAHVNTEAFF. The complete variable domain, with remaining parts taken from reference TRBV5-1 and TRBJ1-1, reads KAGVTQTPRYLIKTRGQQVTLSCSPISGHRSVSWYQQTPGQGLQFLFEYFSETQRNKGNFPGRFSGRQFSNSRSEMNVSTLELGDSALYLCASSWAHVNTEAFFGQGTRLTVV.

The chain couples TRBV27 to TRBJ2-7; D is perhaps TRBD2 (6 bases). With 4 bases removed from V and 5 bases from J, the gap between germline ends came to 12 bases. Germline V gene sequence: CDR1 MNHEY, CDR2 SMNVEV (reference sequence). The CDR3 runs to 13 residues. The CDR3 reads CASSSRGWNEQYF. Here the CDR3 DNA reads TGTGCCAGCAGTTCCCGGGGGTGGAACGAGCAGTACTTC.

CDR3 DNA: TGTGCCAGCAGCAAAGCCCCGGACAGGCGAGTGGGGGACGACTACGAGCAGTACTTC. Translated: CASSKAPDRRVGDDYEQYF. V and J are TRBV21-1 and TRBJ2-7; the table calls TRBD1, which could not be checked here. TRBV21-1 is a pseudogene segment. The CDR3 length is 19 residues.

The chain employs TRBV20-1 and TRBJ2-2, with D hard to call. The CDR3 covers 11 residues. Germline values: CDR1 DFQATT, CDR2 SNEGSKA (reference sequence). V lost 5 bases, J lost 6 bases, and 7 bases lay in between. CDR3 bases: TGCAGTGCTTTCTACGCCGGGGAGCTGTTTTTT. It translates to CSAFYAGELFF.

The chain recombines TRBV27 with TRBJ2-6, with 8 bases identical to TRBD1. Losses at the gene ends were 8 bases for V and 7 bases for J; bases not matched to a gene: 7. CDR3 length: 14 residues. From germline, CDR1 is MNHEY and CDR2 SMNVEV (reference sequence). This chain's CDR3 is CASGQGSYANVLTF. In nucleotides, the CDR3 is TGTGCCAGCGGACAGGGATCGTATGCCAACGTCCTGACTTTC.

This CDR3 is CASSPDSTDTQYF. The CDR3 nucleotides are TGTGCCAGCAGTCCAGACAGCACAGATACGCAGTATTTT. The J gene is TRBJ2-3, the V gene TRBV13; D not certain. CDR1 PRHDT and CDR2 FYEKMQ come from the germline V gene (reference sequence). The CDR3 runs to 13 residues. Trimming took off 6 bases at V and 0 bases at J, with 7 bases between the two ends.

The CDR3 protein is CASSPAGASGNTIYF. CDR3 DNA sequence: TGTGCCAGCAGTCCCGCAGGGGCCTCTGGAAACACCATATATTTT. The gene calls are TRBV28 and TRBJ1-3; D may be TRBD1 (6 bases). The germline V and J ends were trimmed by 5 bases and 0 bases, with 11 bases remaining between them. Germline V gives CDR1 MDHEN, CDR2 SYDVKM. This CDR3 comprises 15 residues.

The CDR3 bases are TGTGCCTGGAGTGTACTCTACGAGCAGTACTTC. Translation gives CAWSVLYEQYF. The J gene is TRBJ2-7, the V gene TRBV30, with unresolved D. The CDR3 consists of 11 residues. From germline, CDR1 is GTSNPN and CDR2 SVGIG (reference sequence). V lost 0 bases and J lost 3, with 3 bases in between.

This chain joins TRBV28 and TRBJ2-7; TRBD2 matches at 7 bases. CDR1 MDHEN and CDR2 SYDVKM come from the germline V gene. The CDR3 spans 13 residues. Trimming cost V 2 bases and J 3 bases; bases outside gene matches: 1. The CDR3 here is CASSLAGDYEQYF. As DNA, the CDR3 is TGTGCCAGCAGTTTAGCGGGGGACTACGAGCAGTACTTC.

The V call is TRBV19, the J call TRBJ2-3; D gene ambiguous. V gave up 7 bases and J gave up 2 bases, with 7 bases separating them. CDR3 size: 12 residues. CDR1 is LNHDA, CDR2 SQIVND, per germline (reference sequence). CDR3 sequence: CASTPITDTQYF. The CDR3 DNA reads TGTGCCAGTACTCCGATCACAGATACGCAGTATTTT.

The rearrangement uses TRBV13 and TRBJ2-7; TRBD1 might be the D (5 bases). The germline CDR1 and CDR2 sequences are PRHDT and FYEKMQ (reference sequence). V dropped 0 bases and J dropped 2 bases, with 8 bases sitting between them. This CDR3 spans 14 amino acids. The CDR3 here is CASSLGDSTYEQYF. CDR3 bases: TGTGCCAGCAGCTTAGGTGACAGTACCTACGAGCAGTACTTC. The variable domain in full, completed from reference TRBV13 and TRBJ2-7, reads AAGVIQSPRHLIKEKRETATLKCYPIPRHDTVYWYQQGPGQDPQFLISFYEKMQSDKGSIPDRFSAQQFSDYHSELNMSSLELGDSALYFCASSLGDSTYEQYFGPGTRLTVT.

The CDR3 region has the DNA TGTGCCAGCAGCTCACAGACTAGCTACGAGCAGTACTTC. Translated: CASSSQTSYEQYF. The chain has TRBV7-6 and TRBJ2-7, with D maybe TRBD2 (6 bases). V lost 4 bases to trimming and J lost 3 bases, with 10 bases between them. The germline V gene has CDR1 SGHVS and CDR2 FNYEAQ. This CDR3 comprises 13 residues.

The rearrangement uses TRBV27 and TRBJ2-1; no clear D. V was trimmed by 5 bases and J by 3 bases, leaving 8 bases between them. CDR3 length: 13 amino acids. From germline, CDR1 is MNHEY and CDR2 SMNVEV (reference sequence). Here the CDR3 DNA reads TGTGCCAGCAGTGATACAATCTACAATGAGCAGTTCTTC. Its protein is CASSDTIYNEQFF.

V usage is TRBV7-6 and J usage is TRBJ2-5; TRBD1 or TRBD2 may be the D gene (6 bases each). The DNA end favors TRBJ2-7, so the J call may be wrong. Germline CDR1 and CDR2: SGHVS and FNYEAQ. The CDR3 contains 12 residues. The CDR3: CASSLGGAEQYF. The CDR3 nucleotides read TGTGCCAGCAGCTTAGGGGGGGCCGAGCAGTACTTC.

V usage is TRBV4-1 and J usage is TRBJ2-7; the D gene is possibly TRBD2 (5 bases). The CDR3 covers 15 residues. Germline-derived CDR1 and CDR2 are MGHRA and YSYEKL. V lost 0 bases, J lost 2 bases, and 11 bases lay in between. The CDR3 nucleotides read TGCGCCAGCAGCCAAGATTACGGGAACACCTACGAGCAGTACTTC. Translating it yields CASSQDYGNTYEQYF.

This clone was counted a few times. The chain recombines TRBV28 with TRBJ2-7; maybe TRBD1 (5 bases). Germline V gene sequence: CDR1 MDHEN, CDR2 SYDVKM. V was trimmed by 7 bases and J by 3 bases, leaving 19 bases between them. The CDR3 contains 15 residues. CDR3 in amino acids: CASTSYRLRGYEQYF. CDR3 coding DNA: TGTGCCAGCACTAGTTACCGTTTAAGGGGCTACGAGCAGTACTTC.

The V gene is TRBV27, the J gene TRBJ2-7; TRBD2 matches 7 bases. The germline V gene encodes CDR1 MNHEY and CDR2 SMNVEV (reference sequence). The CDR3 has 14 residues. V dropped 2 bases and J dropped 2; count of bases not matched to a gene: 3. The CDR3 loop is CASSLVGGAYEQYF. Written as DNA, the CDR3 is TGTGCCAGCAGTTTAGTGGGAGGGGCCTACGAGCAGTACTTC.

This clone showed up just once. The chain employs TRBV6-5 and TRBJ1-2; weak D call: TRBD1 (5 bases). Deletions cut 6 bases from V and 6 bases from J, with 8 bases between. CDR3 length: 11 residues. Looked up from germline, CDR1 is MNHEY and CDR2 is SVGAGI. The CDR3 protein is CASRDNHGYTF. In DNA form, the CDR3 reads TGTGCCAGCAGGGACAACCATGGCTACACCTTC.